Listed below are T cell receptor beta chains from one sample, sequenced in a study of blood T cells in healthy people across ages. TCRdb passed the 5' RACE reads through MiXCR, listing each CDR3 protein once. The profile covers nearly 1 million distinct CDR3 sequences, with around 54% appearing a single time and around 21% taken by the ten largest. Material: blood. The receptors here all came from a woman aged 55-70 years in good health. Each CDR3 is given with its conserved first and last residue. A D gene is named only where the DNA matches it firmly. Size is stated for part of the rows, as once, few or many counts, or as a class when the clone is expanded.

abundance: .
len: 14
d_gene: TRBD2
v_gene: TRBV18
j_gene: TRBJ2-7
CDR3nt: TGTGCCAGCTCACCTACCCCCGGCGGGAGCGAGCAGTACTTC
CDR3aa: CASSPTPGGSEQYF

abundance: once
len: 12
d_gene: .
v_gene: TRBV5-1
j_gene: TRBJ2-1
CDR3nt: TGCGCCAGCAGCTTGGGATGGAATGGGCAGTTCTTC
CDR3aa: CASSLGWNGQFF

abundance: few
len: 14
d_gene: .
v_gene: TRBV20-1
j_gene: TRBJ1-5
CDR3nt: TGCAGTGCTCTCGAGGGAGGAAGCAATCAGCCCCAGCATTTT
CDR3aa: CSALEGGSNQPQHF

abundance: .
len: 16
d_gene: TRBD2
v_gene: TRBV7-9
j_gene: TRBJ2-5
CDR3nt: TGTGCCAGCAGCTCCTTAGCGGGAGGCTCCCGCGGAGAGCAGTACTTC
CDR3aa: CASSSLAGGSRGEQYF

abundance: .
len: 14
d_gene: .
v_gene: TRBV27
j_gene: TRBJ2-7
CDR3nt: TGTGCCAGCAGTTTCGGCAGGACCTCCTACGAGCAGTACTTC
CDR3aa: CASSFGRTSYEQYF

abundance: .
len: 16
d_gene: TRBD1
v_gene: TRBV12-3/TRBV12-4
j_gene: TRBJ1-5
CDR3nt: TGTGCCAGCAATTTGGCCTATACGACAGGGGATCAGCCCCAGCATTTT
CDR3aa: CASNLAYTTGDQPQHF

abundance: .
len: 12
d_gene: .
v_gene: TRBV29-1
j_gene: TRBJ2-7
CDR3nt: TGCAGCGTTCTGCAGGGGTCCTACGAGCAGTACTTC
CDR3aa: CSVLQGSYEQYF

abundance: few
len: 17
d_gene: TRBD2
v_gene: TRBV18
j_gene: TRBJ2-1
CDR3nt: TGTGCCAGCTCACCTTGGACTAGCGGGAGCCCCTACAATGAGCAGTTCTTC
CDR3aa: CASSPWTSGSPYNEQFF

abundance: .
len: 15
d_gene: TRBD1
v_gene: TRBV12-3/TRBV12-4
j_gene: TRBJ2-7
CDR3nt: TGTGCCAGCAGTTTTCGGACAGGGGAATCCGACGAGCAGTACTTC
CDR3aa: CASSFRTGESDEQYF

abundance: many
len: 13
d_gene: TRBD2
v_gene: TRBV6-5
j_gene: TRBJ2-7
CDR3nt: TGTGCCAGCAGCCTTGGACTAGCGGGCGAGCAGTACTTC
CDR3aa: CASSLGLAGEQYF

abundance: .
len: 15
d_gene: TRBD2
v_gene: TRBV10-3
j_gene: TRBJ2-7
CDR3nt: TGTGCCATCAGTGACCTCCTAGCGGGCTCCTACGAGCAGTACTTC
CDR3aa: CAISDLLAGSYEQYF